This T cell receptor beta chain appears in the sequencing data of a study of beta chain features in type 1 diabetes. Study-wide points: The question left open here concerned HLA type influencing TCRB rearrangement.

This clone was seen only a few times. Antigen specificity is unknown. The study reverse transcribed the entire isolated RNA, so it sequenced expressed TCRB transcripts. Sequencing was performed with immunoSEQ multiplex PCR; in TCRdb, only in-frame clones are kept and a portion is missing. The profile shows some 400,000 clones, more than 12% of them singletons. Trimming left V 3 bases short and J 2 bases short, with 10 bases between. The CDR3 has 13 residues. Germline values: CDR1 GTSNPN, CDR2 SVGIG (reference sequence). This TCR derives from a woman aged 18-30 years in good health. The rearrangement joins TRBV30 to TRBJ2-5, with D perhaps matching TRBD1 (5 bases). The specimen was naive CD4+ T cells from blood. CDR3 sequence reads: CAWSAGHQETQYF. In DNA form, the CDR3 reads TGTGCCTGGAGCGCAGGGCATCAAGAGACCCAGTACTTC.